This T cell receptor (beta chain) was profiled in a study of post-analysis software for immune sequencing data. Prepared libraries of TCR beta cDNA carried unique molecular identifiers. Via MiXCR, TCRdb re-called the PCR reads, giving one row per CDR3 protein. The sample includes about 770,000 distinct CDR3 sequences, more than 45% of them seen just once. This clonotype appeared once. What it binds is not known. The study, taken as a whole, reports: Under the F measure, samples that were prepared in one batch clustered strongly together.

The sequence was obtained from a girl between 5 and 17 years old with multiple sclerosis. Source material: blood.

CDR3 region: CASSLGTGRYTF. The DNA of the CDR3 is TGTGCCAGCAGCTTAGGGACAGGGCGCTACACCTTC. The chain employs TRBV7-2 and TRBJ1-2, with 8 bases matching TRBD1. Germline V CDR1 and CDR2: SGHTA, FQGNSA. Trimming removed 1 base from V and 9 bases from J; junction bases left unmatched: 1. The CDR3 totals 12 residues.